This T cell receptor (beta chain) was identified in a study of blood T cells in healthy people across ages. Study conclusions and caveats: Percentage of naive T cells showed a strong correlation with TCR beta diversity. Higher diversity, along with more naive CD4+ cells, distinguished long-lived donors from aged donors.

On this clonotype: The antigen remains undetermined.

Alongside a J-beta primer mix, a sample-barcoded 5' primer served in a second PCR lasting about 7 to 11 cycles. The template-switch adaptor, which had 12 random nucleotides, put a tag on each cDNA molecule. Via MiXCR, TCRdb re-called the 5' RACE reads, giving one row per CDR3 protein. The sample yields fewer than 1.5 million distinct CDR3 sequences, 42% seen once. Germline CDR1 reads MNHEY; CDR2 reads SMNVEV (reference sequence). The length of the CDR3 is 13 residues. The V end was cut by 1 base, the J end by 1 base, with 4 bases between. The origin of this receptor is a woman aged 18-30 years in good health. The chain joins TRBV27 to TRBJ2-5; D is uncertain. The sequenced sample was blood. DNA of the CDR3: TGTGCCAGCAGTTTATTTGGCCAAGAGACCCAGTACTTC. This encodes CASSLFGQETQYF.